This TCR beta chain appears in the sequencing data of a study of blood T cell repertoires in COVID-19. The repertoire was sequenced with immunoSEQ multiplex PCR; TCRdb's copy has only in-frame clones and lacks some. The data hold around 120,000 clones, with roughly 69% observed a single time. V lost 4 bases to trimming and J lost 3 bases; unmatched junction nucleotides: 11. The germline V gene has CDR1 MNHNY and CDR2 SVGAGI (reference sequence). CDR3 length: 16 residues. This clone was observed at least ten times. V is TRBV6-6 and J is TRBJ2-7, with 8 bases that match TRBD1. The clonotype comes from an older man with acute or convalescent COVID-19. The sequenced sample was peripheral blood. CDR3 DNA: TGTGCCAGCAGTTCTCGAGACAGGGGAGGCGGCTACGAGCAGTACTTC. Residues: CASSSRDRGGGYEQYF.